Listed below are T cell receptor beta chains from one sample, sequenced in a study of Ad26.COV2.S vaccination and SARS-CoV-2 variants. Generated by immunoSEQ multiplex PCR, the TCRdb table keeps only in-frame clones and is missing some. Of 350,000 to 450,000 clones listed, about 92% are singletons. Sample: peripheral blood, taken after recovery from COVID-19. Every receptor here comes from a human donor who had recovered from COVID-19. The CDR3 runs from the conserved cysteine through the conserved F or W. D genes are given only for firm matches. Not all rows give a size; the values are once, few, many and, for expanded clones, a class.

J,size,V,D,DNA,CDR3
TRBJ1-2,.,TRBV2,.,TGTGCCAGCAGGTCTGACAGTTCGGGTGGCTACACCTTC,CASRSDSSGGYTF
TRBJ2-3,.,TRBV9,.,TGTGCCAGCAGCGTAGTTGCGACAGATACGCAGTATTTT,CASSVVATDTQYF
TRBJ1-3,.,TRBV6-5,.,TGTGCCAGCAGTCCTCGGGGCACTGGAAACACCATATATTTT,CASSPRGTGNTIYF
TRBJ2-3,.,TRBV5-1,.,TGCGCCAGCAGCACTTCGGTGGGAGATACGCAGTATTTT,CASSTSVGDTQYF
TRBJ2-3,.,TRBV13,.,TGTGCCAGCAGCTCCACCGGACGGGGAGGAGATACGCAGTATTTT,CASSSTGRGGDTQYF
TRBJ1-1,.,TRBV21-1,.,TGTGCCACCCGGGGCGGACGGAACACTGAAGCTTTCTTT,CATRGGRNTEAFF
TRBJ2-3,.,TRBV2,.,TGTGCCAGCAGAAATGACGGGTCTGATACGCAGTATTTT,CASRNDGSDTQYF
TRBJ1-1,.,TRBV20-1,.,TGCAGTGCTACCGACAGTTCCGAAGCTTTCTTT,CSATDSSEAFF
TRBJ2-5,.,TRBV15,.,TGTGCCACCAGCAGAGATAGAGGGGTAGAGACCCAGTACTTC,CATSRDRGVETQYF
TRBJ1-5,.,TRBV7-9,.,TGTGCCAGCAGCTCCGGGGGGGGCAATCAGCCCCAGCATTTT,CASSSGGGNQPQHF
TRBJ2-2,.,TRBV6-2/TRBV6-3,.,TGTGCCAGCAGTTATTGGGAGTACACCGGGGAGCTGTTTTTT,CASSYWEYTGELFF
TRBJ1-6,.,TRBV4-2,.,TGTGCCAGCAGCCAAGATTTCCCGGCAGGGGCCAATTCACCCCTCCACTTT,CASSQDFPAGANSPLHF
TRBJ1-2,.,TRBV7-2,.,TGTGCCAGCAGCGTGTACTATGGCTACACCTTC,CASSVYYGYTF
TRBJ2-3,.,TRBV19,.,TGTGCCAGTAGTATAAGACTGTCTTCCGAAAACACAGATACGCAGTATTTT,CASSIRLSSENTDTQYF
TRBJ2-7,once,TRBV15,TRBD1,TGTGCCACCAGCAGAGAGACAGGGACCTACGAGCAGTACTTC,CATSRETGTYEQYF
TRBJ1-3,.,TRBV2,.,TGTGCCAGCAGGCCCTTACTTCAGGGAGCTGGAAACACCATATATTTT,CASRPLLQGAGNTIYF
TRBJ2-4,.,TRBV5-8,.,TGTGCCAGCAGCTGGCGGGCGCCTTGGGAAAACATTCAGTACTTC,CASSWRAPWENIQYF
TRBJ1-2,.,TRBV7-9,.,TGTGCCAGCAGCTTCGACTACAGGGATGGCTACACCTTC,CASSFDYRDGYTF
TRBJ2-2,.,TRBV7-3,TRBD2,TGTGCCAGCAGCCTAGGGACTAGCGGGGGGCTGTACACCGGGGAGCTGTTTTTT,CASSLGTSGGLYTGELFF
TRBJ1-1,.,TRBV6-2/TRBV6-3,.,TGTGCCAGCAGTTACCGGGGGGCAGGTGAAGCTTTCTTT,CASSYRGAGEAFF